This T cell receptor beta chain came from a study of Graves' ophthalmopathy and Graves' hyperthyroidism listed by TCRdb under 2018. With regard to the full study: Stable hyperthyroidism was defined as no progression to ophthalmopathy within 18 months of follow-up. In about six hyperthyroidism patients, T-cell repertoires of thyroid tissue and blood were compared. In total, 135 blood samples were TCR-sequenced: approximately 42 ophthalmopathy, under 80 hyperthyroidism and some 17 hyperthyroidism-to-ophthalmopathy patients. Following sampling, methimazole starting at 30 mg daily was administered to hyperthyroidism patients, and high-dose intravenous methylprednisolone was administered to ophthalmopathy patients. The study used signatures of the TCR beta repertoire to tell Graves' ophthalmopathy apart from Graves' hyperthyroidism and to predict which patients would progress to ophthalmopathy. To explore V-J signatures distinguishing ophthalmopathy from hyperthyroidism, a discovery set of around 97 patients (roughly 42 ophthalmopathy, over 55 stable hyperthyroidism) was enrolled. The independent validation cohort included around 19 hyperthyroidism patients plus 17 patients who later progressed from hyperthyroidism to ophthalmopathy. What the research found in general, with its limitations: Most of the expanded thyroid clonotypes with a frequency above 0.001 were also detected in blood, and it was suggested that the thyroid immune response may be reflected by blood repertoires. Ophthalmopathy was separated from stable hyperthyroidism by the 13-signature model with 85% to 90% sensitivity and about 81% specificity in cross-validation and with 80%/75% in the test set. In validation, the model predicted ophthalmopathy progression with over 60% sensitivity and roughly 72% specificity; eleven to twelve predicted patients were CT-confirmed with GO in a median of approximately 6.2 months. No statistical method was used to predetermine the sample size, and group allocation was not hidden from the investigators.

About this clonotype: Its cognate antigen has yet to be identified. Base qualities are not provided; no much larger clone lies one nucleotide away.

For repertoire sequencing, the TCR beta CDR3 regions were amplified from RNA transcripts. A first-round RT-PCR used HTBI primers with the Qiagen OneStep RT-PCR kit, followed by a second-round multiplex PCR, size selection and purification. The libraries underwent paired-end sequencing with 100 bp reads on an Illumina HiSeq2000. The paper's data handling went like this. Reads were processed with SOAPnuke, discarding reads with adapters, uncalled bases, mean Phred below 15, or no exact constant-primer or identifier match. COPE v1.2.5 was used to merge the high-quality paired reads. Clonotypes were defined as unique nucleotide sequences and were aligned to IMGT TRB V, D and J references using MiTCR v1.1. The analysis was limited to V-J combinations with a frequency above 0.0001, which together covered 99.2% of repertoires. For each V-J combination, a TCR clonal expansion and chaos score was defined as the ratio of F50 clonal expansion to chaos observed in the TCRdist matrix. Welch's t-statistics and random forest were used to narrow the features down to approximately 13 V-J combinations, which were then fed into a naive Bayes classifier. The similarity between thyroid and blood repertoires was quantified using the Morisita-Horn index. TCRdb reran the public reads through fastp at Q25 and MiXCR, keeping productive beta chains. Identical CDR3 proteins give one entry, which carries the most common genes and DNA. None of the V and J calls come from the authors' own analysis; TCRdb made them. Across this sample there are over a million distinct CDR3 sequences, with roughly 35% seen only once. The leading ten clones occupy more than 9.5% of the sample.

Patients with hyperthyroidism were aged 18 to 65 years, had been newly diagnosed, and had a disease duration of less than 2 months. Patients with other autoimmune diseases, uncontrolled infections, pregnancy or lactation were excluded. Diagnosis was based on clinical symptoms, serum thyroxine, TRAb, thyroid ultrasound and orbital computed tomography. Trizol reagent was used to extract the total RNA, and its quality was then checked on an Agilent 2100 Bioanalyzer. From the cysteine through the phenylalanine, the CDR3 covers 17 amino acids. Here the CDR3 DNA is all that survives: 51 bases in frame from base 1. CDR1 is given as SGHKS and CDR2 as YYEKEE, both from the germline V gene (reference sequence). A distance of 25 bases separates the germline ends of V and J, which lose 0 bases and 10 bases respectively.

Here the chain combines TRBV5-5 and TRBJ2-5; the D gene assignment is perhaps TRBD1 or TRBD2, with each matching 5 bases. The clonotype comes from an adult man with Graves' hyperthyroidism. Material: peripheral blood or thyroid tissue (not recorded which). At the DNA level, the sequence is TGTGCCAGCAGCTTGGCGGCGGGCTCGGTCCCCAAGGGGAGCCAGTACTTC. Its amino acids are CASSLAAGSVPKGSQYF.